This passage covers 13 T cell receptor beta chains from one sample sequenced in a study of identical twins. Using its own MiXCR run on the 5' RACE reads, TCRdb lists one record per CDR3 protein. The sample shows 500,000 to 700,000 distinct CDR3 sequences, 7.1% of them seen only once. This sample was also put to use in a study of yellow fever vaccine responses in identical twins.

The sequencing sample was made of PBMCs. All receptors derive from a woman between 18 and 29 years old in good health.

This clonotype occurred a few times. The V gene is TRBV29-1, the J gene TRBJ2-5; TRBD2 aligns across 7 bases. This CDR3 region has 13 residues. After removal of 3 bases from V and 3 bases from J, the junction contained 4 bases not matched to a gene. Germline loops: CDR1 SQVTM, CDR2 ANQGSEA. CDR3 nucleotide sequence: TGCAGCGTTGATAGTCTAGCGGAAGAGACCCAGTACTTC. Protein product: CSVDSLAEETQYF.

J is TRBJ1-1 and V is TRBV29-1, with D uncertain. Per the germline V gene, CDR1 is SQVTM and CDR2 is ANQGSEA. The V end lost 5 bases, the J end lost 0 bases, and 10 bases lay between the germline ends. The CDR3 is 13 residues long. The DNA for the CDR3 is TGCAGCGTTCAGACACGTATGAACACTGAAGCTTTCTTT. Amino acid sequence: CSVQTRMNTEAFF.

This clonotype was counted a few times. This chain joins TRBV3-1 and TRBJ1-5; no definite D call. The CDR3 is 14 residues long. Germline-derived CDR1 and CDR2 are LGHDT and YNNKEL (reference sequence). V lost 2 bases and J lost 6, with 11 bases in between. The CDR3 bases are TGTGCCAGCAGCCAATACGGCAGGCTTCAGCCCCAGCATTTT. Its translation: CASSQYGRLQPQHF.

In its sample, this clonotype was seen many times. The chain carries TRBV12-3 or TRBV12-4 and TRBJ2-3; 8 bases fit TRBD1. The CDR3 sequence is 14 residues long. V shed 3 bases and J 3 bases; nucleotides not matched to a gene: 2. The CDR3 coding sequence is TGTGCCAGCAGTTTCAGACAGGGGACAGATACGCAGTATTTT. It specifies CASSFRQGTDTQYF.

This clonotype was observed at least ten times. The gene calls are TRBV20-1 and TRBJ2-1, with D perhaps assigned TRBD1 or TRBD2 (5 bases each). The germline V gene has CDR1 DFQATT and CDR2 SNEGSKA (reference sequence). The CDR3 totals 13 residues. Trimming removed 3 bases from V and 8 bases from J, with 14 bases in between. CDR3 bases: TGCAGTGCTAGCCCTTTAGGGGACGATGAGCAGTTCTTC. Protein sequence: CSASPLGDDEQFF.

This clonotype was picked up a small number of times. CDR3: CASSLRQRGRGNTEAFF. DNA for the CDR3: TGCGCCAGCAGCTTGCGGCAAAGGGGTCGGGGGAACACTGAAGCTTTCTTT. This chain connects TRBV5-1 to TRBJ1-1; a weak D match, TRBD1 (5 bases). The CDR3 sequence is 17 residues long. Germline V CDR1 and CDR2: SGHRS, YFSETQ. V shed 1 base and J shed 1 base, with 17 bases lying between them.

This chain links TRBV24-1 with TRBJ2-3; D not resolved. CDR3 size: 13 residues. The germline CDR1 and CDR2 sequences are KGHDR and SFDVKD. Trimming took 5 bases from V and 2 from J, leaving 7 bases between them. CDR3 sequence (DNA): TGTGCCACCAGTGGGGCGGACACAGATACGCAGTATTTT. This translates into CATSGADTDTQYF.

This rearrangement joins TRBV12-3 or TRBV12-4 to TRBJ2-3, with 7 bases aligning to TRBD2. The CDR3 contains 14 residues. The J segment lost 2 bases and the V segment lost 5 bases, leaving 4 bases of the junction unmatched. CDR3 DNA: TGTGCCAGCAGTCGGGACTATAACACAGATACGCAGTATTTT. Its protein is CASSRDYNTDTQYF.

This clonotype has a handful of counts. The chain links TRBV7-8 to TRBJ1-2, with 7 bases that match TRBD1. This CDR3 region has 15 residues. Germline trimming cut 5 bases from V and 5 bases from J; bases unmatched to any gene: 11. Germline V gene sequence: CDR1 SGHVS, CDR2 FQNEAQ. CDR3 nucleotides: TGTGCCAGCAGCCACCGGGGTACAGGGGAATATGGCTACACCTTC. Its protein is CASSHRGTGEYGYTF.

This clonotype has just a few counts. The genes are TRBV19 and TRBJ1-5, with 10 bases aligning to TRBD1. The CDR3 is 14 amino acids. Germline V CDR1 and CDR2: LNHDA, SQIVND (reference sequence). Losses at the gene ends were 5 bases for V and 10 bases for J; bases not matched to a gene: 8. This chain's CDR3 is CASSYGTGEYPQHF. The CDR3 nucleotides are TGTGCCAGTAGTTACGGGACAGGGGAATATCCCCAGCATTTT.

The sample holds a few counts of this clonotype. J is TRBJ1-1 and V is TRBV7-8; D not resolved. Germline loops: CDR1 SGHVS, CDR2 FQNEAQ. The V gene lost 4 bases and the J gene lost 11 bases, with 20 bases spanning the gap. The CDR3 is 14 residues long. The CDR3 reads CASSSSRQSIRAFF. The CDR3 DNA reads as TGTGCCAGCAGCTCCTCACGACAAAGTATCAGGGCTTTCTTT.

In its sample, this clonotype was seen many times. The CDR3 loop reads CSVPRSGQPEKLFF. CDR3 DNA: TGCAGCGTTCCCCGTTCGGGACAACCGGAAAAACTGTTTTTT. The J gene is TRBJ1-4, the V gene TRBV29-1; a weak D match, TRBD1 (6 bases). The CDR3 extends over 14 amino acids. V was pared by 5 bases and J by 8 bases, with 18 bases between. The germline CDR1 and CDR2 sequences are SQVTM and ANQGSEA.

This clonotype was seen only a few times. The chain joins TRBV20-1 to TRBJ2-5, with D possibly being TRBD2 (5 bases). V lost 3 bases and J 5 bases, leaving 16 bases between the germline ends. This CDR3 is built from 14 residues. Germline V lookup: CDR1 DFQATT, CDR2 SNEGSKA (reference sequence). The CDR3 DNA follows: TGCAGTGCTAGCTCCCCAGGAGGCCTGGAGACCCAGTACTTC. This sequence encodes CSASSPGGLETQYF.